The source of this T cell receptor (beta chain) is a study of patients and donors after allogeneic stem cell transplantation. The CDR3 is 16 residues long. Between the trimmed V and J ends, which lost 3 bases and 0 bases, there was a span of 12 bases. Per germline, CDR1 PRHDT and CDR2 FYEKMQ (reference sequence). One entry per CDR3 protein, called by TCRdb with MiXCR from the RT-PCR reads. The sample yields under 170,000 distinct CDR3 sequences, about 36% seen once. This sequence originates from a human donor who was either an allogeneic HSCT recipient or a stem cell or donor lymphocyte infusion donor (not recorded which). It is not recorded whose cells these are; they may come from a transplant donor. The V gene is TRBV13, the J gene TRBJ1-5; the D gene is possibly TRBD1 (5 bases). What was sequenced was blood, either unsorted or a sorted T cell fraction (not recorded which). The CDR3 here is CASSFRMGVSNQPQHF. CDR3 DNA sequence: TGTGCCAGCAGCTTCCGAATGGGGGTTAGCAATCAGCCCCAGCATTTT.